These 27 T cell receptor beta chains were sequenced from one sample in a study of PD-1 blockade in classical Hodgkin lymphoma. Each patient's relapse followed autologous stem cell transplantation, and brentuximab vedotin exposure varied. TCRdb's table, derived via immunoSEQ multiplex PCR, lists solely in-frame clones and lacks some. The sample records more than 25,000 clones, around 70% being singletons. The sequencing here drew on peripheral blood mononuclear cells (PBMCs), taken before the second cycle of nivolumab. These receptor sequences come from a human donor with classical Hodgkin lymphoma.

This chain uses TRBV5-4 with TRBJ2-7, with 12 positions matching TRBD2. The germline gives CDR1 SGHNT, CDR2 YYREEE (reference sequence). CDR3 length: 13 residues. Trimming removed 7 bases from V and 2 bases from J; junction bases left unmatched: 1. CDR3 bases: TGTGCCAGCGCTAGCGGGAGGGCCTACGAGCAGTACTTC. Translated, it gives CASASGRAYEQYF.

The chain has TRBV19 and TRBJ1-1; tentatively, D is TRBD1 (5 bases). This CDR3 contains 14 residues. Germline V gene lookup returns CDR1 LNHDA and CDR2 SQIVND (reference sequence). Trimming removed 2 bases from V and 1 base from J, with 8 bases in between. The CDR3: CASSIQGGNTEAFF. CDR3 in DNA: TGTGCCAGTAGTATACAGGGTGGGAACACTGAAGCTTTCTTT.

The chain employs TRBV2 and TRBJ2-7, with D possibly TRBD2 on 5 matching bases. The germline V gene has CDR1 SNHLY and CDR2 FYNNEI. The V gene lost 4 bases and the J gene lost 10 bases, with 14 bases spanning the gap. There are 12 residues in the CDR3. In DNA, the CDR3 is TGTGCCAGCAGTGGGACTTTAGTCGAACAGTACTTC. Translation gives CASSGTLVEQYF.

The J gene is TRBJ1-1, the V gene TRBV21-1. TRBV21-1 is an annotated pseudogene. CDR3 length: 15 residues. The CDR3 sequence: CASSFIGSGNTEAFF. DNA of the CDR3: TGTGCCAGCAGCTTTATTGGGAGCGGGAACACTGAAGCTTTCTTT.

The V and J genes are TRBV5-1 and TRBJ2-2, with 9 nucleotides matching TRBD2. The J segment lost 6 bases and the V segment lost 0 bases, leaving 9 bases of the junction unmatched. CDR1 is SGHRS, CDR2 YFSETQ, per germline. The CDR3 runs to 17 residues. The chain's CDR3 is CASSLARTSVKSGELFF. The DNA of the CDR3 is TGCGCCAGCAGCTTGGCCCGGACTAGCGTCAAGTCCGGGGAGCTGTTTTTT.

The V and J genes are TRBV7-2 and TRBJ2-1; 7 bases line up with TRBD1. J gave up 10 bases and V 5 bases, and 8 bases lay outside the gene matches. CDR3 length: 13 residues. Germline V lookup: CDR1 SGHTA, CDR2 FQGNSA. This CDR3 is CASSATGDREQFF. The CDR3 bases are TGTGCCAGCAGCGCCACAGGGGACCGCGAGCAGTTCTTC.

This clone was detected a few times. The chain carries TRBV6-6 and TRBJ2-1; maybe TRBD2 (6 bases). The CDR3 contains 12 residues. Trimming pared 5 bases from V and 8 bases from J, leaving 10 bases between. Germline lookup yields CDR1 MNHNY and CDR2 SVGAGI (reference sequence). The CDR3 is CASSTTGDEQFF. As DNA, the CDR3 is TGTGCCAGCAGTACAACGGGGGATGAGCAGTTCTTC.

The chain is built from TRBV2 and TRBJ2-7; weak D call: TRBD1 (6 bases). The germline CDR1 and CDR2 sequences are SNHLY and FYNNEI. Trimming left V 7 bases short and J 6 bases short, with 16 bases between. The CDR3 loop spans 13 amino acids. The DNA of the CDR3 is TGTGCCAGCAACCCACAGGGTCTTGTCGAGCAGTACTTC. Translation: CASNPQGLVEQYF.

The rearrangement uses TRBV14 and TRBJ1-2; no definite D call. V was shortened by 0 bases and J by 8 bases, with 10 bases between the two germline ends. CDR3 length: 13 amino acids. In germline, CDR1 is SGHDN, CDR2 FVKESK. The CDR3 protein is CASSQDLVAGYTF. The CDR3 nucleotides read TGTGCCAGCAGCCAAGATCTCGTTGCGGGCTACACCTTC.

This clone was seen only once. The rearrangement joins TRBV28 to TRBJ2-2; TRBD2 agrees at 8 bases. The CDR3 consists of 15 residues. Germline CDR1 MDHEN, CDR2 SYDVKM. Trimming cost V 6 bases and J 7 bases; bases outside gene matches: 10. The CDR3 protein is CASRLGPAGGGELFF. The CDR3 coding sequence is TGTGCCAGCAGACTGGGACCCGCGGGAGGCGGGGAGCTGTTTTTT.

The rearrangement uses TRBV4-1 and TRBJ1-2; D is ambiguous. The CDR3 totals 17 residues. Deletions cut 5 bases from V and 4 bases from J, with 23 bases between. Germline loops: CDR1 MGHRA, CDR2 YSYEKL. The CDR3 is CASSGCSQNRKTYGYTF. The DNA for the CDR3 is TGCGCCAGCAGCGGGTGTTCCCAGAACCGAAAGACCTATGGCTACACCTTC.

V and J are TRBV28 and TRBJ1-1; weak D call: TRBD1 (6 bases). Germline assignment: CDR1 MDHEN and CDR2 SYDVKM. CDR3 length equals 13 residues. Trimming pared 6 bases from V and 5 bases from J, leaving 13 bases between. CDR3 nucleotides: TGTGCCAGCAGGCCAGGGGCGCGGACTGAAGCTTTCTTT. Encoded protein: CASRPGARTEAFF.

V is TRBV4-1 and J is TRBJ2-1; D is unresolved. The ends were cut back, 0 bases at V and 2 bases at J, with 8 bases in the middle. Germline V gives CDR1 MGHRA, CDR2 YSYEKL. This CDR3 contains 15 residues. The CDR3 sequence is CASSQDGQAYNEQFF. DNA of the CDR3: TGCGCCAGCAGCCAAGATGGGCAGGCCTACAATGAGCAGTTCTTC.

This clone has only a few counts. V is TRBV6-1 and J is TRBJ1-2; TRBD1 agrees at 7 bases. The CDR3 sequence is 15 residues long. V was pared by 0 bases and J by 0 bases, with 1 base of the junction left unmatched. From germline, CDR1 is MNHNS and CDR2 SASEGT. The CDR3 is CASSEATGTNYGYTF. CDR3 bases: TGTGCCAGCAGTGAAGCGACAGGGACTAACTATGGCTACACCTTC.

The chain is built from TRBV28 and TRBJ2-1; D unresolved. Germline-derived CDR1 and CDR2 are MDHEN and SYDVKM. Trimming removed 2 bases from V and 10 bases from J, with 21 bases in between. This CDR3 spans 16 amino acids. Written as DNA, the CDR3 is TGTGCCAGCAGTTTAGAAGGATGGGATTCATCGGCCGAGCAGTTCTTC. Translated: CASSLEGWDSSAEQFF.

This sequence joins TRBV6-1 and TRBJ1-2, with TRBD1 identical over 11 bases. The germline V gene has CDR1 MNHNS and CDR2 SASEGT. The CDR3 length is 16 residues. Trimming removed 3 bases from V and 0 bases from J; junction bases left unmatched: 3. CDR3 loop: CASSEGQGVANYGYTF. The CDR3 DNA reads TGTGCCAGCAGTGAGGGACAGGGGGTAGCTAACTATGGCTACACCTTC.

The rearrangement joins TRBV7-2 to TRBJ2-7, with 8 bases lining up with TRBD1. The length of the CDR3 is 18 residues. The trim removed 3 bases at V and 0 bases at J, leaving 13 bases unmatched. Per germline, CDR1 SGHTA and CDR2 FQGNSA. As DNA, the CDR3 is TGTGCCAGCAGCTTCCAGGGGGCCGGGACAGCCTCCTCCTACGAGCAGTACTTC. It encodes CASSFQGAGTASSYEQYF.

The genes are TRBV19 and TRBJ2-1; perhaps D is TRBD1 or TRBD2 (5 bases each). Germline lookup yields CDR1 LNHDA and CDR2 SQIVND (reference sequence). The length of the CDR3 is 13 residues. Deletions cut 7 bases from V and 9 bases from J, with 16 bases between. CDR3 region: CASIPGAGAEQFF. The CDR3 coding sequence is TGTGCCAGTATTCCTGGGGCGGGTGCTGAGCAGTTCTTC. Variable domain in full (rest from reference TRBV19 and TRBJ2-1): DGGITQSPKYLFRKEGQNVTLSCEQNLNHDAMYWYRQDPGQGLRLIYYSQIVNDFQKGDIAEGYSVSREKKESFPLTVTSAQKNPTAFYLCASIPGAGAEQFFGPGTRLTVL.

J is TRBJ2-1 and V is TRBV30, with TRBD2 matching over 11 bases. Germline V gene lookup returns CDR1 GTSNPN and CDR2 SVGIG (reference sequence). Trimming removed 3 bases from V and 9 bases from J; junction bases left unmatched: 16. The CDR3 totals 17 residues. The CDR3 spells CAWSKGGEGTSGTEQFF. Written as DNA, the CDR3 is TGTGCCTGGAGCAAGGGGGGGGAAGGGACTAGCGGAACTGAGCAGTTCTTC.

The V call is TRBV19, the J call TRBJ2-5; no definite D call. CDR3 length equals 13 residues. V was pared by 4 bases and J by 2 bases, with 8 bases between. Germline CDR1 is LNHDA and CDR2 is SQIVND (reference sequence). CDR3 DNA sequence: TGTGCCAGTAGTAAAGTACTACAAGAGACCCAGTACTTC. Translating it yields CASSKVLQETQYF.

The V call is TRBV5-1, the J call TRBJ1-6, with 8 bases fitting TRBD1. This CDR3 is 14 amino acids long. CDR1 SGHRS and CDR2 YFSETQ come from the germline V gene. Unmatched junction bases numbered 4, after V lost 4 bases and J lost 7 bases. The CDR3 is CASSPRQGNSPLHF. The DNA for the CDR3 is TGCGCCAGCAGCCCAAGACAGGGGAATTCACCCCTCCACTTT.

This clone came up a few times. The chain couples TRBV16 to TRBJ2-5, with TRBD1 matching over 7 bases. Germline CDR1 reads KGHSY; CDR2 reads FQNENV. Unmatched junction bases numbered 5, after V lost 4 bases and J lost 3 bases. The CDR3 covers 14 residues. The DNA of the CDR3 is TGTGCCAGCAGCCCCGTCACAGGGGAAGAGACCCAGTACTTC. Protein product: CASSPVTGEETQYF.

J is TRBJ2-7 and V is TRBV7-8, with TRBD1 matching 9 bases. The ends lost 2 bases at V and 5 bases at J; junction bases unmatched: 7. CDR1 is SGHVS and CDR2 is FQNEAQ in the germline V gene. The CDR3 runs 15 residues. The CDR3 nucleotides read TGTGCCAGCAGCTTAAGTGGACAGGGGTACCACGAGCAGTACTTC. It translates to CASSLSGQGYHEQYF.

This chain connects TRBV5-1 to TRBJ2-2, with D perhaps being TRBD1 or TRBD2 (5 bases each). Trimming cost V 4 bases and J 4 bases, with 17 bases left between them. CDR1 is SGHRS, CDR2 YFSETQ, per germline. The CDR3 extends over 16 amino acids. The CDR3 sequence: CASSPMYEGPTGELFF. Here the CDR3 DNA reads TGCGCCAGCAGCCCAATGTATGAGGGGCCCACCGGGGAGCTGTTTTTT.

The CDR3 DNA follows: TGTGCCAGCAGTTTTAGGGAGGGTACCACTGAAGCTTTCTTT. Translation gives CASSFREGTTEAFF. This chain joins TRBV27 and TRBJ1-1; D is ambiguous. The CDR3 has 14 residues. CDR1 is MNHEY and CDR2 is SMNVEV in the germline V gene (reference sequence). The V end lost 3 bases, the J end lost 4 bases, and 12 bases lay between the germline ends.

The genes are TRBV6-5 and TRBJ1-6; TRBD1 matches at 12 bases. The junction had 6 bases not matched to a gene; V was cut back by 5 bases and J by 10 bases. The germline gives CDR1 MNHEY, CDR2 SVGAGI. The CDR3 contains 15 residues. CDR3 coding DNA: TGTGCCAGCAGTCGGGACAGGGGGCATCTATCACCCCTCCACTTT. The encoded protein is CASSRDRGHLSPLHF.

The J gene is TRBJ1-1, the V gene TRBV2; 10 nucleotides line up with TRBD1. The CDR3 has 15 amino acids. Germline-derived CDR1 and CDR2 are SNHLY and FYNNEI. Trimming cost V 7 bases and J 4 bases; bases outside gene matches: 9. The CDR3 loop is CASIRDRGVSTEAFF. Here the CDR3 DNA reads TGTGCCAGCATCCGGGACAGGGGAGTGAGCACTGAAGCTTTCTTT.